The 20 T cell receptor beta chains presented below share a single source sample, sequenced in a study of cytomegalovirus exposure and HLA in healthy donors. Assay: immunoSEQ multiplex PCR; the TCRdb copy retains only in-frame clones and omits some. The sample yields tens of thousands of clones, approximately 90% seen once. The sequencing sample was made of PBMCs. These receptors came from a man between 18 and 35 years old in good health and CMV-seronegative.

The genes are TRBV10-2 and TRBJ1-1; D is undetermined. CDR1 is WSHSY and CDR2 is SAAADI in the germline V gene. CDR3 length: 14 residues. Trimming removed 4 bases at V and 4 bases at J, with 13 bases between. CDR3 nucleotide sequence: TGCGCCAGCAGTGGGCCTCGGGGATCCACTGAAGCTTTCTTT. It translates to CASSGPRGSTEAFF.

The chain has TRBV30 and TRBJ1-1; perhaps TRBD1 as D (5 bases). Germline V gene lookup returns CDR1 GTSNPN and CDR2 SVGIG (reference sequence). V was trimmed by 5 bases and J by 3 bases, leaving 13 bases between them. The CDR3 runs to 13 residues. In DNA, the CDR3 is TGTGCCTGGTTAGGGGACTCCTACACTGAAGCTTTCTTT. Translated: CAWLGDSYTEAFF.

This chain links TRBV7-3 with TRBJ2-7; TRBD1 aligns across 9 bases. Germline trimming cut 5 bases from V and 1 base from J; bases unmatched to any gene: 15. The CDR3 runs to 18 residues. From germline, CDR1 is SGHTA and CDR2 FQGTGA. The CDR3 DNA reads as TGTGCCAGCAGCCCGGGGACAGGGTTTTCTAGCGTTTCCTACGAGCAGTACTTC. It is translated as CASSPGTGFSSVSYEQYF.

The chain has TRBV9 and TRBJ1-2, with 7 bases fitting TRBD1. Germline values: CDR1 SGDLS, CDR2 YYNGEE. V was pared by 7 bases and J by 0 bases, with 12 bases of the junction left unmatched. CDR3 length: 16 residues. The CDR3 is CASRKEGALANYGYTF. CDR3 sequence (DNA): TGTGCCAGCCGCAAAGAGGGGGCCCTAGCTAACTATGGCTACACCTTC.

The CDR3 nucleotides are TGCAGCGTCATAGAACAGGGTGAAGCTTTCTTT. Translation: CSVIEQGEAFF. This chain connects TRBV29-1 to TRBJ1-1, with D perhaps matching TRBD1 (6 bases). The germline V gene has CDR1 SQVTM and CDR2 ANQGSEA. CDR3 length: 11 residues. V was pared by 6 bases and J by 7 bases, with 12 bases between.

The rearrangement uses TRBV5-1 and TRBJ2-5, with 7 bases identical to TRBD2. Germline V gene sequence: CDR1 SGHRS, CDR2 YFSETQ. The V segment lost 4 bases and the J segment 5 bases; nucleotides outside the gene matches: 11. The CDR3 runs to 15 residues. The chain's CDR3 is CASSLEGGSVETQYF. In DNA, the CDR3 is TGCGCCAGCAGCCTGGAGGGAGGGTCTGTGGAGACCCAGTACTTC. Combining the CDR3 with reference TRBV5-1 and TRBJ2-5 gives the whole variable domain KAGVTQTPRYLIKTRGQQVTLSCSPISGHRSVSWYQQTPGQGLQFLFEYFSETQRNKGNFPGRFSGRQFSNSRSEMNVSTLELGDSALYLCASSLEGGSVETQYFGPGTRLLVL.

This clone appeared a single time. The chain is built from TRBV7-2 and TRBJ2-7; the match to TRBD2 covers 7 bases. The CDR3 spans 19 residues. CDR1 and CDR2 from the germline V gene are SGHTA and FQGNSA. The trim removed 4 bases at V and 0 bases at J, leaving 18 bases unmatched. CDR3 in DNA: TGTGCCAGCAGCTCGGGCCCCCTGGGACGAGCGGGGCCCTCCTACGAGCAGTACTTC. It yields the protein CASSSGPLGRAGPSYEQYF.

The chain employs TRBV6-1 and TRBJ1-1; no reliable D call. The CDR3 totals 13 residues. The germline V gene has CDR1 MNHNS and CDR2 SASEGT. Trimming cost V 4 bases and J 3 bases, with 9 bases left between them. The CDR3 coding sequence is TGTGCCAGCAGTGTGGAGCCGCACACTGAAGCTTTCTTT. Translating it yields CASSVEPHTEAFF.

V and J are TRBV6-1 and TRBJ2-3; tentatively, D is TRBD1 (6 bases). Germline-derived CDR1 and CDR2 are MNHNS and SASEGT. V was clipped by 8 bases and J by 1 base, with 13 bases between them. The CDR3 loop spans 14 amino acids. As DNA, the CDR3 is TGTGCCAGCTCCGGGTGGACAGGCACAGATACGCAGTATTTT. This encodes CASSGWTGTDTQYF.

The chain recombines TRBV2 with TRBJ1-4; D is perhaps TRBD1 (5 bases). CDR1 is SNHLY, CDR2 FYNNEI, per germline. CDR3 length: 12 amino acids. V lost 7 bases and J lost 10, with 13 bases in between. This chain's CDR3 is CASTRQSPKLFF. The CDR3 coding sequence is TGTGCCAGCACTAGACAGTCTCCAAAACTGTTTTTT. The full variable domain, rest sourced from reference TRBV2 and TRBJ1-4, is EPEVTQTPSHQVTQMGQEVILRCVPISNHLYFYWYRQILGQKVEFLVSFYNNEISEKSEIFDDQFSVERPDGSNFTLKIRSTKLEDSAMYFCASTRQSPKLFFGSGTQLSVL.

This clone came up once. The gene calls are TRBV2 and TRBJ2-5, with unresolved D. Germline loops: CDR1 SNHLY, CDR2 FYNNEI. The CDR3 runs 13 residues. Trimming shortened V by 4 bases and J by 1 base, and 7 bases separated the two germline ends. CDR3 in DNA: TGTGCCAGCAGTGTAAGAGGCCAAGAGACCCAGTACTTC. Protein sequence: CASSVRGQETQYF.

The CDR3 DNA follows: TGTGCCAGCAGCGATCGGGACAGGGTCACAGATACGCAGTATTTT. Its translation is CASSDRDRVTDTQYF. V is TRBV9 and J is TRBJ2-3, with 9 bases fitting TRBD1. Trimming cost V 3 bases and J 2 bases; bases outside gene matches: 4. The CDR3 has 15 residues. Germline CDR1 and CDR2: SGDLS and YYNGEE.

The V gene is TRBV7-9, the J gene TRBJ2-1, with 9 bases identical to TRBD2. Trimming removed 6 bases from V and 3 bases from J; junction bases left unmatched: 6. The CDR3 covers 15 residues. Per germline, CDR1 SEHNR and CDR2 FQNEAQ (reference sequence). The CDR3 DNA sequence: TGTGCCAGCAGTCAAAGCGGGGGGAACTACAATGAGCAGTTCTTC. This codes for CASSQSGGNYNEQFF.

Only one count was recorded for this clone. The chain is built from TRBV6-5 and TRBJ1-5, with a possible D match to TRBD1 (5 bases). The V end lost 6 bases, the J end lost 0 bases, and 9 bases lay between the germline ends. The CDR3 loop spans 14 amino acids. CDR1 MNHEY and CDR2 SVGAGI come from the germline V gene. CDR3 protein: CASRPDSSNQPQHF. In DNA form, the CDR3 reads TGTGCCAGCAGGCCTGACAGTAGCAATCAGCCCCAGCATTTT.

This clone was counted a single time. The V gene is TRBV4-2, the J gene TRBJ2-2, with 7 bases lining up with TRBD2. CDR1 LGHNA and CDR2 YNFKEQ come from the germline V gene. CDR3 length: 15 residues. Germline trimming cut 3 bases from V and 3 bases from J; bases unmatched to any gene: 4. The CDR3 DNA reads TGTGCCAGCAGCCACGGACTAGGGGACACCGGGGAGCTGTTTTTT. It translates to CASSHGLGDTGELFF.

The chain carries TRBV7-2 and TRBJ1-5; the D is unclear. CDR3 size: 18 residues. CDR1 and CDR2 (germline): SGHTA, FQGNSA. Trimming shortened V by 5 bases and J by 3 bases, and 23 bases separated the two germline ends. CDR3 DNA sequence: TGTGCCAGCAGCAGGGTGAGGGCTTCAGTGACTTCCAATCAGCCCCAGCATTTT. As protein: CASSRVRASVTSNQPQHF. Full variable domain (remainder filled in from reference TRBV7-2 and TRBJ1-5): GAGVSQSPSNKVTEKGKDVELRCDPISGHTALYWYRQSLGQGLEFLIYFQGNSAPDKSGLPSDRFSAERTGGSVSTLTIQRTQQEDSAVYLCASSRVRASVTSNQPQHFGDGTRLSIL.

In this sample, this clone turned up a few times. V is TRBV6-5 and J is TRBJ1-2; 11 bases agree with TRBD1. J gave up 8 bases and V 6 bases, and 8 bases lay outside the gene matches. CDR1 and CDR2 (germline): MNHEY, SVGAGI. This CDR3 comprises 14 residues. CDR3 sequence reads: CASSYGQGAIGYTF. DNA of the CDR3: TGTGCCAGCAGCTATGGACAGGGGGCGATCGGCTACACCTTC.

The CDR3 bases are TGTGCCAGTAGTATAGGGGACAGAAACTATGGCTACACCTTC. Amino acids: CASSIGDRNYGYTF. The chain employs TRBV19 and TRBJ1-2, with 7 bases that match TRBD1. Losses at the gene ends were 1 base for V and 2 bases for J; bases not matched to a gene: 1. The CDR3 spans 14 residues. Germline V gene sequence: CDR1 LNHDA, CDR2 SQIVND (reference sequence).

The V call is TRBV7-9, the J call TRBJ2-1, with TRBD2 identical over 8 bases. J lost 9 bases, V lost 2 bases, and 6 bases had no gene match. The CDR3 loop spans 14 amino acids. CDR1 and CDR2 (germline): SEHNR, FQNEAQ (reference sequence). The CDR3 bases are TGTGCCAGCAGCTTACAAGCGGGAGCTCCTGAGCAGTTCTTC. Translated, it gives CASSLQAGAPEQFF.

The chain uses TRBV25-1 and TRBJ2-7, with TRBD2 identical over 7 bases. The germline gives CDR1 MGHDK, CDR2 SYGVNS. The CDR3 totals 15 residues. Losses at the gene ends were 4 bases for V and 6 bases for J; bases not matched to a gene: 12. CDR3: CASSARGRAATEQYF. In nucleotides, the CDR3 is TGTGCCAGCAGTGCCCGGGGGAGGGCTGCTACCGAGCAGTACTTC.